The rows below give T cell receptor beta chains drawn from one sample of a study of blood T cell repertoires in COVID-19. Generated by immunoSEQ multiplex PCR, the TCRdb table keeps only in-frame clones and is missing some. The data hold around 360,000 clones, with 87% observed a single time. Material: PBMCs or T cells enriched from blood (not recorded which). The source is a middle-aged man in a cohort exposed to, infected with or recovered from COVID-19 (not recorded which). The CDR3 runs from the conserved cysteine through the conserved F or W. Each record gives: D gene, V gene, CDR3 length, clone size, J gene, CDR3 protein, CDR3 DNA. D genes are given only for firm matches. Rows may omit the clone size; those that give it use once, few, many or a size class.

>TRBD1|TRBV27|14|-|TRBJ1-1
CASSGQGAFAEAFF
TGTGCCAGCAGTGGACAGGGGGCTTTCGCTGAAGCTTTCTTT
>-|TRBV18|15|once|TRBJ1-5
CASSPKQGNNQPQHF
TGTGCCAGCTCTCCTAAACAGGGTAACAATCAGCCCCAGCATTTT
>TRBD1|TRBV19|13|-|TRBJ1-5
CASAGTANQPQHF
TGTGCCAGCGCCGGGACAGCAAATCAGCCCCAGCATTTT
>-|TRBV7-2|19|few|TRBJ1-3
CASSLAGRTGTLSGNTIYF
TGTGCCAGCAGCTTAGCGGGGAGAACAGGGACCCTCTCTGGAAACACCATATATTTT
>-|TRBV9|14|few|TRBJ1-1
CASSVGAVNTEAFF
TGTGCCAGCAGCGTAGGAGCGGTGAACACTGAAGCTTTCTTT
>-|TRBV7-3|14|-|TRBJ2-1
CASSLGRDYNEQFF
TGTGCCAGCAGCTTAGGGCGGGACTACAATGAGCAGTTCTTC
>-|TRBV30|15|-|TRBJ1-4
CAWSEGLGYNEKLFF
TGTGCCTGGAGTGAAGGACTGGGGTATAATGAAAAACTGTTTTTT
>TRBD1|TRBV29-1|13|-|TRBJ2-2
CSIDRDHTGELFF
TGCAGCATAGACAGGGATCACACCGGGGAGCTGTTTTTT
>-|TRBV11-3|17|-|TRBJ2-3
CASSLGGPNSIPDTQYF
TGTGCCAGCAGCTTAGGCGGCCCGAATTCCATACCAGATACGCAGTATTTT
>-|TRBV2|14|-|TRBJ2-4
CASSGTSSGNIQYF
TGTGCCAGCAGTGGTACTAGCTCGGGCAACATTCAGTACTTC
>TRBD1|TRBV5-1|16|-|TRBJ1-3
CASSEKRWTGEDTIYF
TGCGCCAGCAGCGAGAAGCGTTGGACAGGGGAGGACACCATATATTTT
>-|TRBV6-2/TRBV6-3|15|-|TRBJ2-7
CASSYSGQALYEQYF
TGTGCCAGCAGTTACTCAGGTCAGGCCCTCTACGAGCAGTACTTC
>TRBD1|TRBV2|13|-|TRBJ1-2
CASSGQGGAGYTF
TGTGCCAGCAGCGGACAGGGTGGTGCTGGCTACACCTTC
>-|TRBV7-9|16|-|TRBJ1-6
CASSLQGLKNNSPLHF
TGTGCCAGCAGCTTACAGGGACTGAAGAATAATTCACCCCTCCACTTT
>TRBD2|TRBV20-1|11|-|TRBJ2-1
CSARIPSGEFF
TGCAGTGCTAGAATCCCTAGCGGGGAGTTCTTC
>-|TRBV28|13|-|TRBJ2-4
CASTLRLGNIQYF
TGTGCCAGCACCCTGAGGCTGGGAAACATTCAGTACTTC
>-|TRBV5-4|15|-|TRBJ1-5
CASSFLYRGNQPQHF
TGTGCCAGCAGCTTCCTCTACAGGGGCAATCAGCCCCAGCATTTT
>-|TRBV21-1|19|-|TRBJ2-7
CASSGGIPVETSASYEQYF
TGTGCCAGCAGCGGCGGGATCCCCGTCGAGACTAGCGCCTCCTACGAGCAGTACTTC
>TRBD2|TRBV30|15|-|TRBJ2-7
CAWSVGGTSVYEQYF
TGTGCCTGGAGTGTAGGAGGGACTAGCGTTTACGAGCAGTACTTC
>-|TRBV5-4|15|few|TRBJ1-6
CASSSGQRLNSPLHF
TGTGCCAGCAGCTCGGGACAACGGTTAAATTCACCCCTCCACTTT